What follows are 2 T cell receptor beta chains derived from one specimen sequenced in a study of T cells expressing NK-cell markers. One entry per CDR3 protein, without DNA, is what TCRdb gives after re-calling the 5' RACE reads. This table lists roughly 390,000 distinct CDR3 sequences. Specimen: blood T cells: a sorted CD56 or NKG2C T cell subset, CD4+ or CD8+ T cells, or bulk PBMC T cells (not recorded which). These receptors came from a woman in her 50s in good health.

CDR3 loop: CASSRQGPMNTEAFF. This chain links TRBV3-1 with TRBJ1-1; TCRdb's D call of TRBD1 is untestable without DNA. Germline lookup yields CDR1 LGHDT and CDR2 YNNKEL (reference sequence). This CDR3 comprises 15 residues.

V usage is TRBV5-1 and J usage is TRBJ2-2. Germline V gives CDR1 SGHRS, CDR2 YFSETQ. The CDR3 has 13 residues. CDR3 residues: CASSLTQTGELFF.